This T cell receptor (beta chain) emerged from a study of T cell responses to AZD1222 COVID-19 vaccine. With respect to this clone: Its antigen is not identified.

With V trimmed by 6 bases and J by 5 bases, 3 bases remained unmatched. There are 13 residues in the CDR3. Method: immunoSEQ multiplex PCR; TCRdb's copy keeps in-frame clones and lacks some. Of approximately 100,000 clones in the sample, about 87% were seen once. General observations from the study: Clonal diversity was possibly underestimated, and the donors were mostly white British, with more females.

This specimen was peripheral blood, taken on day 0 of AZD1222 vaccination. This rearrangement joins TRBV12-3 or TRBV12-4 to TRBJ2-3, with 9 nucleotides matching TRBD1. This receptor was obtained from an adult in good health. The CDR3 spells CASRGQGRDTQYF. DNA of the CDR3: TGTGCCAGCAGGGGACAGGGCAGAGATACGCAGTATTTT.